This TCR beta chain is drawn from a study of cytomegalovirus exposure and HLA in healthy donors. The wider study: The Caucasian-associated ancestry cluster contained about 80% of the 300 to 450 genotyped donors.

Trimming pared 3 bases from V and 6 bases from J, leaving 15 bases between. CDR1 and CDR2 (germline): MDHEN, SYDVKM. This CDR3 has 15 amino acids. A remark on this clone: What it binds is unknown.

The PCR used 60 Vbeta and 13 Jbeta primers. Assay: immunoSEQ multiplex PCR; the TCRdb copy retains only in-frame clones and omits some. The sample has about 65,000 clones, around 73% seen once. Samples came from healthy bone marrow donors. General study points: Based on reports, TCR beta sequences accurately predicted HLA-A and HLA-B alleles for most subjects.

The sequencing sample was made of PBMCs. The J gene is TRBJ1-5, the V gene TRBV28; D unresolved. The receptor was derived from a girl between 10 and 17 years old in good health and CMV-seropositive. The CDR3 is CASSLRGGVGQPQHF. Written as DNA, the CDR3 is TGTGCCAGCAGTTTGCGAGGCGGGGTCGGTCAGCCCCAGCATTTT.